Listed below are T cell receptor beta chains from one sample, sequenced in a study of blood T cell repertoires in COVID-19. The data were produced by immunoSEQ multiplex PCR, yet TCRdb's version contains in-frame clones alone and is incomplete. This table holds under 300,000 clones, 70% to 90% found once. The sequencing sample was made of peripheral blood. The receptors come from a woman in her 70s with acute or convalescent COVID-19. CDR3s include the opening cysteine and the closing phenylalanine or tryptophan. A D gene is named only where the DNA matches it firmly. Rows give clone size only sometimes, using once, few, many, or a class for an expanded clone.

D: TRBD2; size: NA; J: TRBJ2-3; V: TRBV14; length: 15; CDR3: CASSQLRGSTDTQYF; DNA: TGTGCCAGCAGCCAGTTGCGGGGGAGCACAGATACGCAGTATTTT
D: TRBD1; size: NA; J: TRBJ1-2; V: TRBV5-5; length: 13; CDR3: CASSFNRGYGYTF; DNA: TGTGCCAGCAGCTTCAACAGGGGCTATGGCTACACCTTC
D: NA; size: NA; J: TRBJ1-1; V: TRBV5-4; length: 16; CDR3: CASSWEGAHGNTEAFF; DNA: TGTGCCAGCAGCTGGGAGGGCGCGCATGGGAACACTGAAGCTTTCTTT
D: TRBD1; size: NA; J: TRBJ1-2; V: TRBV19; length: 12; CDR3: CASSRQGYGYTF; DNA: TGTGCCAGTAGTCGACAGGGCTATGGCTACACCTTC
D: NA; size: NA; J: TRBJ2-2; V: TRBV5-1; length: 12; CDR3: CASSFLAGELFF; DNA: TGCGCCAGCAGCTTCTTAGCCGGGGAGCTGTTTTTT
D: NA; size: NA; J: TRBJ1-2; V: TRBV6-6; length: 16; CDR3: CASSYSARSTGGGYTF; DNA: TGTGCCAGCAGTTACTCGGCGCGGTCAACGGGGGGTGGCTACACCTTC
D: TRBD2; size: NA; J: TRBJ2-5; V: TRBV5-1; length: 15; CDR3: CASSKLAGEGETQYF; DNA: TGCGCCAGCAGCAAACTAGCGGGGGAAGGAGAGACCCAGTACTTC
D: TRBD1; size: NA; J: TRBJ1-1; V: TRBV23-1; length: 12; CDR3: CATRQGHDEAFF; DNA: TGCGCCACCCGACAGGGGCACGATGAAGCTTTCTTT
D: TRBD2; size: NA; J: TRBJ2-7; V: TRBV6-6; length: 14; CDR3: CASSLLAGAYEQYF; DNA: TGTGCCAGCAGTCTATTAGCGGGGGCCTACGAGCAGTACTTC
D: TRBD1; size: NA; J: TRBJ1-5; V: TRBV6-5; length: 12; CDR3: CASRTGGQPQHF; DNA: TGTGCCAGCAGAACAGGGGGTCAGCCCCAGCATTTT
D: NA; size: NA; J: TRBJ1-4; V: TRBV10-3; length: 14; CDR3: CAISEGGWDEKLFF; DNA: TGTGCCATCAGTGAGGGAGGGTGGGATGAAAAACTGTTTTTT
D: NA; size: NA; J: TRBJ2-1; V: TRBV5-6; length: 15; CDR3: CASSLERGTGNEQFF; DNA: TGTGCCAGCAGCTTGGAAAGGGGGACGGGCAATGAGCAGTTCTTC
D: NA; size: NA; J: TRBJ2-5; V: TRBV9; length: 14; CDR3: CASSVDWKGMAQYF; DNA: TGTGCCAGCAGCGTAGACTGGAAGGGGATGGCCCAGTACTTC
D: NA; size: NA; J: TRBJ1-2; V: TRBV3-1/TRBV3-2; length: 14; CDR3: CASSPGGANYGYTF; DNA: TGTGCCAGCAGCCCCGGGGGGGCTAACTATGGCTACACCTTC
D: NA; size: NA; J: TRBJ1-1; V: TRBV5-4; length: 14; CDR3: CASSRQGGNTEAFF; DNA: TGTGCCAGCAGCCGGCAAGGGGGGAACACTGAAGCTTTCTTT
D: NA; size: NA; J: TRBJ1-1; V: TRBV6-5; length: 13; CDR3: CASRAAGNTEAFF; DNA: TGTGCCAGCAGGGCTGCAGGGAACACTGAAGCTTTCTTT
D: NA; size: few; J: TRBJ2-3; V: TRBV21-1; length: 18; CDR3: CASSKRPRDRPSTDTQYF; DNA: TGTGCCAGCAGCAAAAGACCTCGGGACAGGCCTAGCACAGATACGCAGTATTTT
D: TRBD1; size: few; J: TRBJ2-3; V: TRBV11-3; length: 15; CDR3: CASSRTGTGPDTQYF; DNA: TGTGCCAGCAGCCGCACCGGGACAGGGCCAGATACGCAGTATTTT
D: TRBD1; size: few; J: TRBJ1-1; V: TRBV5-4; length: 14; CDR3: CASSLAGGRTEAFF; DNA: TGTGCCAGCAGCTTGGCAGGGGGCCGAACTGAAGCTTTCTTT
D: TRBD1; size: NA; J: TRBJ2-1; V: TRBV19; length: 15; CDR3: CASSPPGQGGHEQFF; DNA: TGTGCCAGTAGCCCCCCGGGACAGGGAGGCCATGAGCAGTTCTTC
D: NA; size: NA; J: TRBJ1-2; V: TRBV3-1/TRBV3-2; length: 14; CDR3: CASSQGGPSYGYTF; DNA: TGTGCCAGCAGCCAAGGGGGCCCTTCCTATGGCTACACCTTC
D: NA; size: NA; J: TRBJ1-2; V: TRBV3-1/TRBV3-2; length: 14; CDR3: CASSQVTGSYGYTF; DNA: TGTGCCAGCAGCCAAGTGACAGGAAGCTATGGCTACACCTTC
D: NA; size: NA; J: TRBJ1-5; V: TRBV19; length: 15; CDR3: CASSMGGQFNQPQHF; DNA: TGTGCCAGTAGTATGGGAGGGCAATTCAATCAGCCCCAGCATTTT
D: NA; size: NA; J: TRBJ2-7; V: TRBV5-1; length: 21; CDR3: CASSFRVSFDAQGITSYEQYF; DNA: TGCGCCAGCAGCTTTAGAGTAAGTTTTGACGCTCAGGGGATAACTTCCTACGAGCAGTACTTC
D: TRBD2; size: NA; J: TRBJ2-3; V: TRBV5-6; length: 18; CDR3: CASSLAGSSGGAGDTQYF; DNA: TGTGCCAGCAGCTTGGCCGGGAGTAGCGGGGGCGCGGGAGATACGCAGTATTTT
D: NA; size: NA; J: TRBJ1-2; V: TRBV23-1; length: 16; CDR3: CASSTRTAPGRIVYTF; DNA: TGCGCCAGCAGCACGAGGACAGCCCCCGGGAGGATTGTCTACACCTTC
D: TRBD1; size: NA; J: TRBJ2-6; V: TRBV5-8; length: 16; CDR3: CASSFTTGHGANVLTF; DNA: TGTGCCAGCAGCTTTACGACAGGGCATGGGGCCAACGTCCTGACTTTC
D: NA; size: NA; J: TRBJ2-7; V: TRBV21-1; length: 15; CDR3: CASSIRPGGLYEQYF; DNA: TGTGCCAGCAGCATCCGACCGGGCGGACTCTACGAGCAGTACTTC
D: TRBD1; size: NA; J: TRBJ2-7; V: TRBV30; length: 14; CDR3: CAWSRAGGNYEQYF; DNA: TGTGCCTGGAGTAGGGCAGGGGGTAATTACGAGCAGTACTTC
D: NA; size: NA; J: TRBJ2-5; V: TRBV5-4; length: 16; CDR3: CASSLVIWGSQETQYF; DNA: TGTGCCAGCAGCTTGGTAATCTGGGGCTCCCAAGAGACCCAGTACTTC
D: NA; size: NA; J: TRBJ1-2; V: TRBV27; length: 15; CDR3: CASSLSGRGIYGYTF; DNA: TGTGCCAGCAGTTTATCGGGGAGGGGGATCTATGGCTACACCTTC
D: NA; size: NA; J: TRBJ1-2; V: TRBV19; length: 12; CDR3: CASSQEGYGYTF; DNA: TGTGCCAGTAGTCAGGAAGGCTATGGCTACACCTTC
D: NA; size: NA; J: TRBJ2-1; V: TRBV6-5; length: 14; CDR3: CASRSDSGSNEQFF; DNA: TGTGCCAGCAGGTCGGATAGCGGAAGCAATGAGCAGTTCTTC
D: TRBD2; size: NA; J: TRBJ2-6; V: TRBV4-2; length: 18; CDR3: CASSQGGSGGGGANVLTF; DNA: TGTGCCAGCAGCCAAGGCGGTAGCGGGGGAGGTGGGGCCAACGTCCTGACTTTC
D: NA; size: NA; J: TRBJ2-2; V: TRBV7-3; length: 16; CDR3: CASSWQGQSNTGELFF; DNA: TGTGCCAGCAGCTGGCAGGGGCAATCGAACACCGGGGAGCTGTTTTTT
D: NA; size: NA; J: TRBJ1-1; V: TRBV7-9; length: 14; CDR3: CASSLAGGTPEAFF; DNA: TGTGCCAGCAGCTTAGCGGGGGGGACCCCTGAAGCTTTCTTT
D: TRBD2; size: NA; J: TRBJ2-1; V: TRBV9; length: 13; CDR3: CASSAGTTNEQFF; DNA: TGTGCCAGCAGCGCCGGGACTACGAATGAGCAGTTCTTC
D: TRBD2; size: NA; J: TRBJ2-1; V: TRBV3-1/TRBV3-2; length: 16; CDR3: CASSQLLAGGMDEQFF; DNA: TGTGCCAGCAGCCAATTACTAGCGGGGGGGATGGATGAGCAGTTCTTC
D: NA; size: NA; J: TRBJ2-1; V: TRBV5-1; length: 11; CDR3: CASSSGGKQFF; DNA: TGCGCCAGCAGCTCAGGGGGGAAGCAGTTCTTC
D: NA; size: NA; J: TRBJ1-3; V: TRBV15; length: 14; CDR3: CATRTDLRGNTIYF; DNA: TGTGCCACCCGTACTGATTTGAGGGGAAACACCATATATTTT
D: TRBD1; size: NA; J: TRBJ1-4; V: TRBV5-4; length: 14; CDR3: CASSSGQGSEKLFF; DNA: TGTGCCAGCAGCTCGGGACAGGGAAGTGAAAAACTGTTTTTT
D: TRBD2; size: once; J: TRBJ2-1; V: TRBV27; length: 16; CDR3: CASSKDSGGASNEQFF; DNA: TGTGCCAGCAGTAAAGATAGCGGGGGGGCCTCCAATGAGCAGTTCTTC
D: TRBD2; size: NA; J: TRBJ2-3; V: TRBV5-4; length: 16; CDR3: CASSPPSGGFTDTQYF; DNA: TGTGCCAGCAGCCCGCCTAGCGGGGGCTTCACAGATACGCAGTATTTT
D: NA; size: NA; J: TRBJ1-1; V: TRBV18; length: 13; CDR3: CASSYDSETEAFF; DNA: TGTGCCAGCTCATACGACAGTGAGACTGAAGCTTTCTTT
D: TRBD1; size: once; J: TRBJ1-1; V: TRBV24-1; length: 14; CDR3: CATSDPGQGEKAFF; DNA: TGTGCCACCAGTGATCCCGGACAGGGGGAGAAAGCTTTCTTT
D: TRBD1; size: NA; J: TRBJ1-1; V: TRBV5-4; length: 12; CDR3: CASSPTGGKAFF; DNA: TGTGCCAGCAGCCCGACAGGGGGCAAGGCTTTCTTT
D: TRBD1; size: NA; J: TRBJ1-2; V: TRBV12-3/TRBV12-4; length: 13; CDR3: CASRGQGRDGYTF; DNA: TGTGCCAGCAGAGGACAGGGGAGGGATGGCTACACCTTC
D: NA; size: NA; J: TRBJ2-7; V: TRBV2; length: 13; CDR3: CASSGWDGGEQYF; DNA: TGTGCCAGCAGTGGCTGGGACGGAGGGGAGCAGTACTTC
D: NA; size: NA; J: TRBJ1-1; V: TRBV7-6; length: 14; CDR3: CASSLAGGNTEAFF; DNA: TGTGCCAGCAGCTTAGCTGGCGGAAACACTGAAGCTTTCTTT
D: TRBD1; size: NA; J: TRBJ1-5; V: TRBV7-9; length: 16; CDR3: CASSSGQVSLNQPQHF; DNA: TGTGCCAGCAGCTCGGGACAGGTTAGCCTTAATCAGCCCCAGCATTTT
D: NA; size: NA; J: TRBJ1-2; V: TRBV7-2; length: 13; CDR3: CASSLGQGWGYTF; DNA: TGTGCCAGCAGCTTAGGCCAGGGATGGGGCTACACCTTC
D: TRBD1; size: NA; J: TRBJ1-2; V: TRBV5-1; length: 15; CDR3: CASSSYYRDRYGYTF; DNA: TGCGCCAGCAGCTCCTACTACCGGGACAGATATGGCTACACCTTC
D: NA; size: NA; J: TRBJ2-3; V: TRBV11-2; length: 14; CDR3: CASSLADNTDTQYF; DNA: TGTGCCAGCAGCTTAGCTGACAACACAGATACGCAGTATTTT
D: TRBD1; size: many; J: TRBJ1-4; V: TRBV6-2/TRBV6-3; length: 15; CDR3: CASSYWDRGRRKLFF; DNA: TGTGCCAGCAGTTACTGGGACAGGGGACGTCGAAAACTGTTTTTT
D: NA; size: NA; J: TRBJ2-4; V: TRBV3-1/TRBV3-2; length: 17; CDR3: CASSQMFGRGSKNIQYF; DNA: TGTGCCAGCAGCCAAATGTTCGGTAGGGGGTCCAAAAACATTCAGTACTTC